What follows are 3 T cell receptor beta chains derived from one specimen sequenced in a study of blood T cell repertoires in COVID-19. Sequencing was performed with immunoSEQ multiplex PCR; in TCRdb, only in-frame clones are kept and a portion is missing. The sample consists of 130,000 or so clones, over 65% of them appearing once. Material: peripheral blood. The receptors were sampled from a man aged 60 to 75 with acute or convalescent COVID-19.

V is TRBV6-5 and J is TRBJ2-1, with D perhaps TRBD2 (7 bases). The CDR3 consists of 15 residues. Germline V gene sequence: CDR1 MNHEY, CDR2 SVGAGI. The germline V and J ends were trimmed by 7 bases and 4 bases, with 17 bases remaining between them. Here the CDR3 DNA reads TGTGCCAGCATCCTAACGGGGGGCCGTTACAATGAGCAGTTCTTC. It yields the protein CASILTGGRYNEQFF.

The rearrangement joins TRBV7-2 to TRBJ2-3; 11 nucleotides line up with TRBD2. Trimming removed 5 bases from V and 0 bases from J; junction bases left unmatched: 4. Germline V lookup: CDR1 SGHTA, CDR2 FQGNSA. The CDR3 extends over 16 amino acids. CDR3 in amino acids: CASSPRTSGSTDTQYF. The CDR3 region has the DNA TGTGCCAGCAGCCCCCGGACTAGCGGGAGCACAGATACGCAGTATTTT.

V gene TRBV19 combines with J gene TRBJ1-5; 7 bases are a match to TRBD1. CDR3 size: 17 residues. The junction had 8 bases not matched to a gene; V was cut back by 3 bases and J by 0 bases. Germline V gene lookup returns CDR1 LNHDA and CDR2 SQIVND (reference sequence). In DNA form, the CDR3 reads TGTGCCAGTAGTATTGCCAGGGGGGTCGGTAGCAATCAGCCCCAGCATTTT. Its translation: CASSIARGVGSNQPQHF.